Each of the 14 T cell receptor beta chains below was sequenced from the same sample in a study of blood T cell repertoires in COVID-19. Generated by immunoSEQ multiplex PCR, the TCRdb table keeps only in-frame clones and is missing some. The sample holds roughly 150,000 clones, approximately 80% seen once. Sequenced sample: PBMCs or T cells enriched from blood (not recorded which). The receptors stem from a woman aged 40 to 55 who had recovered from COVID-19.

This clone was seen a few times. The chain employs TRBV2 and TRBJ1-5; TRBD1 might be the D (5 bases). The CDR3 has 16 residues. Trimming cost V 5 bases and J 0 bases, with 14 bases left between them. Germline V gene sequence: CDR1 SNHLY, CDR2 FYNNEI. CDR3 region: CASSSTAAYSNQPQHF. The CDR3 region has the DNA TGTGCCAGCAGTTCGACAGCCGCCTATAGCAATCAGCCCCAGCATTTT. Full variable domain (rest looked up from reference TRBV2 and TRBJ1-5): EPEVTQTPSHQVTQMGQEVILRCVPISNHLYFYWYRQILGQKVEFLVSFYNNEISEKSEIFDDQFSVERPDGSNFTLKIRSTKLEDSAMYFCASSSTAAYSNQPQHFGDGTRLSIL.

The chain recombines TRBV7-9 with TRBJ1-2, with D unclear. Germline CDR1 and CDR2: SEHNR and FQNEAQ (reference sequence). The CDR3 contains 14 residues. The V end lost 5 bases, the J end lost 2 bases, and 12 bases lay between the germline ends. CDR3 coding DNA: TGTGCCAGCAGCCCTCTCGGAGAGAACTATGGCTACACCTTC. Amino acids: CASSPLGENYGYTF.

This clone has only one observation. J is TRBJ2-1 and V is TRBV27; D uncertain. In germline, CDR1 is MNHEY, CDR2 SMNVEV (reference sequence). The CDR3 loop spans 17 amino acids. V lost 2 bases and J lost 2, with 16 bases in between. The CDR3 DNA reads TGTGCCAGCAGTTTAATGAGACAACAGATAACCTACAATGAGCAGTTCTTC. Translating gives CASSLMRQQITYNEQFF.

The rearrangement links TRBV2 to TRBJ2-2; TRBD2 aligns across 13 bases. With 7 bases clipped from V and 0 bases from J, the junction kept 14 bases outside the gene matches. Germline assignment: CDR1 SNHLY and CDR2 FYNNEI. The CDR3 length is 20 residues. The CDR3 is CASTLRGLAGTYSNTGELFF. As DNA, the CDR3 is TGTGCCAGCACTCTAAGGGGACTAGCGGGGACCTACTCGAACACCGGGGAGCTGTTTTTT.

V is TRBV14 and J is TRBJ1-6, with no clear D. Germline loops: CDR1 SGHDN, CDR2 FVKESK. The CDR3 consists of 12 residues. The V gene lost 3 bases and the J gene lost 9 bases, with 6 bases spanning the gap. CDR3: CASSQAFSPLHF. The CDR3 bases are TGTGCCAGCAGCCAGGCCTTTTCACCCCTCCACTTT.

The CDR3 reads CASSSPGTGYGYTF. In DNA form, the CDR3 reads TGTGCCAGCAGTTCCCCTGGGACAGGCTATGGCTACACCTTC. The chain couples TRBV28 to TRBJ1-2, with 8 nucleotides matching TRBD1. This CDR3 comprises 14 residues. V was pared by 4 bases and J by 4 bases, with 5 bases of the junction left unmatched. CDR1 and CDR2 (germline): MDHEN, SYDVKM.

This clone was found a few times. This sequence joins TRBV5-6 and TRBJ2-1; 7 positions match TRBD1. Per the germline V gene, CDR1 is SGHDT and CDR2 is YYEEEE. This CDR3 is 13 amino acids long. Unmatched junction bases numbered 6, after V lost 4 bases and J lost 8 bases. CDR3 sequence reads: CASSTTGNDEQFF. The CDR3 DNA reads TGTGCCAGCAGCACGACAGGGAACGATGAGCAGTTCTTC.

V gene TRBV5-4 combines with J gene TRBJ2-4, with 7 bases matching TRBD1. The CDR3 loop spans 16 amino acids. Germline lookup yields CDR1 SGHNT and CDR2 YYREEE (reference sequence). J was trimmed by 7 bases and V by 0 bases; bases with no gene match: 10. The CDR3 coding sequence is TGTGCCAGCAGCTTGGGGCAAGACAGGGAATTTAACATTCAGTACTTC. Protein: CASSLGQDREFNIQYF.

The CDR3 bases are TGTGCCAGCAGTGAAGGGACAGGGGGCACCTACTATGGCTACACCTTC. Its translation: CASSEGTGGTYYGYTF. V usage is TRBV2 and J usage is TRBJ1-2; TRBD1 matches 11 bases. The V segment lost 1 base and the J segment 3 bases; nucleotides outside the gene matches: 4. The CDR3 extends over 16 amino acids. Germline V gives CDR1 SNHLY, CDR2 FYNNEI.

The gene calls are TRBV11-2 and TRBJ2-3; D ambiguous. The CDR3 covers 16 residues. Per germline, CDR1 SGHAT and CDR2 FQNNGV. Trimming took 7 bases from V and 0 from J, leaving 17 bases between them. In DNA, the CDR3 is TGTGCCAGCATATGGAGTGGCCACCTTAGCACAGATACGCAGTATTTT. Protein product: CASIWSGHLSTDTQYF. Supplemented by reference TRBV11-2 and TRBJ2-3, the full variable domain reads EAGVAQSPRYKIIEKRQSVAFWCNPISGHATLYWYQQILGQGPKLLIQFQNNGVVDDSQLPKDRFSAERLKGVDSTLKIQPAKLEDSAVYLCASIWSGHLSTDTQYFGPGTRLTVL.

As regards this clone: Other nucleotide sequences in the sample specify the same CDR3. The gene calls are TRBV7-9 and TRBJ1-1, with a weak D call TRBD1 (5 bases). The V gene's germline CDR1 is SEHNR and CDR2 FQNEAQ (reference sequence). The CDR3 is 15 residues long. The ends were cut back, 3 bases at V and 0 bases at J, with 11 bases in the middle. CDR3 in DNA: TGTGCCAGCAGCTTGGCTCAGGGTATGAACACTGAAGCTTTCTTT. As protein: CASSLAQGMNTEAFF.

The CDR3 here is CASSFWGGTEAFF. Written as DNA, the CDR3 is TGCGCCAGCAGCTTTTGGGGAGGGACTGAAGCTTTCTTT. The chain is built from TRBV5-1 and TRBJ1-1; D is undetermined. The CDR3 length is 13 residues. Germline CDR1 reads SGHRS; CDR2 reads YFSETQ. V lost 2 bases to trimming and J lost 5 bases, with 10 bases between them. The complete variable domain, with remaining parts taken from reference TRBV5-1 and TRBJ1-1, reads KAGVTQTPRYLIKTRGQQVTLSCSPISGHRSVSWYQQTPGQGLQFLFEYFSETQRNKGNFPGRFSGRQFSNSRSEMNVSTLELGDSALYLCASSFWGGTEAFFGQGTRLTVV.

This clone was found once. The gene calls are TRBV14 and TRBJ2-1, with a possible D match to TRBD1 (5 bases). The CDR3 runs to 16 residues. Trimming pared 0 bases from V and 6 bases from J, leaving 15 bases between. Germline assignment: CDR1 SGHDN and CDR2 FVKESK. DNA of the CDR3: TGTGCCAGCAGCCAAGATGTGGGGCCTCCCGCCAATGAGCAGTTCTTC. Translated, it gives CASSQDVGPPANEQFF.

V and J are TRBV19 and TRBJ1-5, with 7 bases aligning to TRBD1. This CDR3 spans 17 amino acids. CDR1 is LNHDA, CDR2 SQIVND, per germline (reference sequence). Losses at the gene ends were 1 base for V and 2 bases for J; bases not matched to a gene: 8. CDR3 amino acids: CASSIAQTGYGNQPQHF. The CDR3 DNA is TGTGCCAGTAGTATAGCCCAGACAGGGTATGGCAATCAGCCCCAGCATTTT.